The present TCR beta chain was sequenced within a study of T cell responses to AZD1222 COVID-19 vaccine (dated by TCRdb to 2020 to 2022). Background on the whole study: AZD1222 recipients given second doses at about 4 weeks or at about 12 weeks were pooled, since spike-specific TCR depth and breadth were not found to differ between the two schedules. TCR sequencing covered fewer than 250 trial participants: 207 given two doses of AZD1222 and approximately 25 given two doses of MenACWY control vaccine. Enrollment into the trials was organized by age into subgroups of 18-55, 56-69 and 70-plus years, and those subgroups contained around 150, 28 and 57 TCR-sequenced participants, respectively.

The CDR3 regions of human TCRbeta chains were subjected to immunosequencing. On the authors' methods: Repertoire TCRs were matched against a reference library of SARS-CoV-2-specific TCRs generated with the MIRA antigen-specificity platform. Breadth was defined as the fraction of unique TCRs that were SARS-CoV-2-associated. Depth was defined as the fraction of total T cells that were SARS-CoV-2-associated. Using the MIRA data, every spike-specific TCR was mapped to the spike region that the TCR reacted to and assigned to either a CD4 or a CD8 class. Log10-transformed breadth and depth values were compared by one-way ANOVA with Sidak's multiple comparisons tests. In its TCRdb copy, this immuneACCESS table keeps in-frame sequences only and misses some clones. Where compared with another copy, unresolved V genes explain less than half of these, and the others have no known cause. V and J calls and clone size are those listed in that table; D and trimming were worked out from the DNA. Here the sample has 90,000 to 100,000 clones; around nine tenths occur a single time. Jointly, the top ten make up around 7% of the sample.

Summary of the overall study and its limitations: The 56-69-year group was small, and its depth increase did not reach significance, likely because of low power. Spike-specific TCR breadth and depth rose significantly after two AZD1222 doses compared with day 0 and with MenACWY recipients. The whole spike protein was spanned by vaccine-associated CD4 TCRs, and dominant responses were seen in regions 160-218 and 743-854. Reportedly, close to half of the unique spike-specific TCRs recognized epitopes lying outside the regions that are mutated in the B.1.351 and B.1.1.7 variants. Because no day 14 peak-response samples were available, repertoires were characterized only after the peak T cell response. Participants were mostly white British, with more females than males. The authors suggested clonal diversity may have been underestimated. Only five to seven AZD1222 recipients were SARS-CoV-2 seropositive at baseline, limiting conclusions about previously exposed vaccinees.

Of note for this clone: The antigen this receptor binds is unknown. No per-base quality is available; no much larger clone lies one base away.

The time point label on this specimen signifies: baseline before first vaccination. The vaccinee samples were drawn from two UK trials, COV001 and COV002, one of which was a single-blind randomized controlled phase 2/3 trial testing AZD1222 (ChAdOx1 nCoV-19) in healthy adults. For TCRbeta chain sequencing, PBMC samples were collected from trial participants at day 0 and at day 28 after the second dose. CDR1 and CDR2 are read off the germline V gene as MDHEN and SYDVKM. The CDR3 numbers 14 residues from cysteine through phenylalanine. Only the CDR3 DNA is retained, 42 bases long and in frame from the first base. V is clipped by 5 bases and J by 4 bases, and the sequence between their germline boundaries is 14 bases long.

This TCR was recovered from an adult in good health. Here the chain combines TRBV28 and TRBJ1-1; the D region possibly corresponds to TRBD1 (6 bases align). The sequences come from peripheral blood, collected on day 0 of AZD1222 vaccination. The DNA sequence is as follows: TGTGCCAGCAGTCCCAGGGGCTTTGGCACTGAAGCTTTCTTT. This encodes CASSPRGFGTEAFF.